These T cell receptor beta chains were read from a single sample in a study of cytomegalovirus exposure and HLA in healthy donors. The method was immunoSEQ multiplex PCR; TCRdb's version includes in-frame clones alone and lacks a portion of them. The sample has 100,000 to 150,000 clones, more than 70% seen once; the top ten hold more than 3%. Sequenced sample: PBMCs. These receptors were obtained from a man younger than 45 in good health and CMV-seronegative. Each CDR3 is given with its conserved first and last residue. Each record gives: J gene, V gene, D gene, clone size, CDR3 DNA, CDR3 protein. A D gene is named only where the DNA matches it firmly. Not all rows give a size; the values are once, few, many and, for expanded clones, a class.

J gene: TRBJ1-1; V gene: TRBV27; D gene: NA; clone size: NA; CDR3 DNA: TGTGCCAGCAGCTACACAGGGCCGAACACTGAAGCTTTCTTT; CDR3 protein: CASSYTGPNTEAFF
J gene: TRBJ1-2; V gene: TRBV5-1; D gene: TRBD1; clone size: NA; CDR3 DNA: TGCGCCAGCACCTTGGACAGGGTTGCCTATGGCTACACCTTC; CDR3 protein: CASTLDRVAYGYTF
J gene: TRBJ1-5; V gene: TRBV2; D gene: NA; clone size: NA; CDR3 DNA: TGTGCCAGCAGTGAATCAGGGCCCCAGCATTTT; CDR3 protein: CASSESGPQHF
J gene: TRBJ2-3; V gene: TRBV30; D gene: NA; clone size: NA; CDR3 DNA: TGTGCCTGGAGACTACCCCCCACAGATACGCAGTATTTT; CDR3 protein: CAWRLPPTDTQYF
J gene: TRBJ1-6; V gene: TRBV19; D gene: TRBD1; clone size: NA; CDR3 DNA: TGTGCCAGTAGTATTTTAGGACCCCGGGGACAGGGTCCTTCACCCCTCCACTTT; CDR3 protein: CASSILGPRGQGPSPLHF
J gene: TRBJ2-5; V gene: TRBV7-2; D gene: TRBD2; clone size: NA; CDR3 DNA: TGTGCCAGCAGCCCCTGGGGACTAGCGGGGGGGCCCGAGACCCAGTACTTC; CDR3 protein: CASSPWGLAGGPETQYF
J gene: TRBJ2-2; V gene: TRBV19; D gene: NA; clone size: once; CDR3 DNA: TGTGCCAGTACCCCTCGGGACACCTACACCGGGGAGCTGTTTTTT; CDR3 protein: CASTPRDTYTGELFF
J gene: TRBJ1-6; V gene: TRBV18; D gene: NA; clone size: few; CDR3 DNA: TGTGCCAGCTCACCGTTTAGCAGGGAGGATTCACCCCTCCACTTT; CDR3 protein: CASSPFSREDSPLHF
J gene: TRBJ1-2; V gene: TRBV28; D gene: NA; clone size: NA; CDR3 DNA: TGTGCCAGCAGTGGAGGAATCAGCTATGGCTACACCTTC; CDR3 protein: CASSGGISYGYTF
J gene: TRBJ1-4; V gene: TRBV5-6; D gene: NA; clone size: few; CDR3 DNA: TGTGCCAGCAGCTTGGCGAGGGCACCTAATGAAAAACTGTTTTTT; CDR3 protein: CASSLARAPNEKLFF
J gene: TRBJ1-5; V gene: TRBV6-1; D gene: NA; clone size: NA; CDR3 DNA: TGTGCCAGCATGAGGTCAGTGAATCAGCCCCAGCATTTT; CDR3 protein: CASMRSVNQPQHF
J gene: TRBJ1-5; V gene: TRBV5-5; D gene: TRBD1; clone size: few; CDR3 DNA: TGTGCCAGCAGCCCCATGGGACAGCGGTTTGGGCAGCCCCAGCATTTT; CDR3 protein: CASSPMGQRFGQPQHF
J gene: TRBJ1-4; V gene: TRBV28; D gene: TRBD1; clone size: NA; CDR3 DNA: TGTGCCAGCAGTTTAGGCTTGCGACAGGGTAATGAAAAACTGTTTTTT; CDR3 protein: CASSLGLRQGNEKLFF
J gene: TRBJ2-2; V gene: TRBV19; D gene: TRBD1; clone size: NA; CDR3 DNA: TGTGCCAGTAGTATTCGACAGGGTTTGGCGGGTCCCATAAGAAACACCGGGGAGCTGTTTTTT; CDR3 protein: CASSIRQGLAGPIRNTGELFF
J gene: TRBJ1-4; V gene: TRBV28; D gene: TRBD1; clone size: once; CDR3 DNA: TGTGCCAGCAGTCTAGGGGGCGCAGGTAATGAAAAACTGTTTTTT; CDR3 protein: CASSLGGAGNEKLFF
J gene: TRBJ2-3; V gene: TRBV11-2; D gene: TRBD2; clone size: once; CDR3 DNA: TGTGCCAGCAGCTCGGGACTAGCGGGGGCAAAGGATACGCAGTATTTT; CDR3 protein: CASSSGLAGAKDTQYF
J gene: TRBJ1-5; V gene: TRBV6-5; D gene: TRBD1; clone size: few; CDR3 DNA: TGTGCCAGCAGTCCAGGGGGTAGCAATCAGCCCCAGCATTTT; CDR3 protein: CASSPGGSNQPQHF
J gene: TRBJ2-3; V gene: TRBV12-2; D gene: NA; clone size: NA; CDR3 DNA: TGTGCAAGTCGCTTGAAGGGTAGCGGGGGGCCGACAGATACGCAGTATTTT; CDR3 protein: CASRLKGSGGPTDTQYF
J gene: TRBJ1-1; V gene: TRBV6-5; D gene: TRBD1; clone size: NA; CDR3 DNA: TGTGCCAGCAGTCGAACAGGGGGGAGCACTGAAGCTTTCTTT; CDR3 protein: CASSRTGGSTEAFF
J gene: TRBJ1-1; V gene: TRBV5-1; D gene: NA; clone size: NA; CDR3 DNA: TGCGCCAGCAGCTTGGACGGTCGGGAGACTGAAGCTTTCTTT; CDR3 protein: CASSLDGRETEAFF
J gene: TRBJ2-1; V gene: TRBV6-4; D gene: TRBD2; clone size: NA; CDR3 DNA: TGTGCCAGCAGCGGACTAGCGGGTAACAATGAGCAGTTCTTC; CDR3 protein: CASSGLAGNNEQFF
J gene: TRBJ2-1; V gene: TRBV28; D gene: TRBD2; clone size: NA; CDR3 DNA: TGTGCCAGCAGTTTAGCTGGGACTAGCGGGGAGCAGTTCTTC; CDR3 protein: CASSLAGTSGEQFF
J gene: TRBJ2-2; V gene: TRBV11-3; D gene: TRBD1; clone size: NA; CDR3 DNA: TGTGCCAGCAGTCGGACAGGGGGAGTCACCGGGGAGCTGTTTTTT; CDR3 protein: CASSRTGGVTGELFF
J gene: TRBJ1-1; V gene: TRBV7-2; D gene: NA; clone size: once; CDR3 DNA: TGTGCCAGCATCCCACAGGGAATGAACACTGAAGCTTTCTTT; CDR3 protein: CASIPQGMNTEAFF
J gene: TRBJ2-1; V gene: TRBV7-6; D gene: NA; clone size: NA; CDR3 DNA: TGTGCCAGCAGCTTAACCCCAGAGGGCAATGAGCAGTTCTTC; CDR3 protein: CASSLTPEGNEQFF
J gene: TRBJ1-3; V gene: TRBV9; D gene: NA; clone size: NA; CDR3 DNA: TGTGCCAGCAGCGCCCGGGCGGGAGGAAACACCATATATTTT; CDR3 protein: CASSARAGGNTIYF
J gene: TRBJ2-7; V gene: TRBV5-1; D gene: NA; clone size: NA; CDR3 DNA: TGCGCCAGCAGCGCCACCGGTTTCGGGTCCTACGAGCAGTACTTC; CDR3 protein: CASSATGFGSYEQYF
J gene: TRBJ1-1; V gene: TRBV11-2; D gene: NA; clone size: once; CDR3 DNA: TGTGCCAGCAGCTTAGTGTCCGGGGGAGGGACTGAAGCTTTCTTT; CDR3 protein: CASSLVSGGGTEAFF
J gene: TRBJ1-6; V gene: TRBV5-1; D gene: TRBD1; clone size: NA; CDR3 DNA: TGCGCCAGCAGCGGGGACAGGGGTCGGAATTCACCCCTCCACTTT; CDR3 protein: CASSGDRGRNSPLHF
J gene: TRBJ1-1; V gene: TRBV27; D gene: NA; clone size: few; CDR3 DNA: TGTGCCAGCAGATTTCAGGGGATGGGCACTGAAGCTTTCTTT; CDR3 protein: CASRFQGMGTEAFF
J gene: TRBJ2-7; V gene: TRBV6-5; D gene: TRBD2; clone size: NA; CDR3 DNA: TGTGCCAGCAGTTCTAGCGGGGCCATCTACGAGCAGTACTTC; CDR3 protein: CASSSSGAIYEQYF
J gene: TRBJ2-1; V gene: TRBV15; D gene: TRBD2; clone size: NA; CDR3 DNA: TGTGCCACCAGCAGGTGGACTAGCGGGGTCGCCTACAATGAGCAGTTCTTC; CDR3 protein: CATSRWTSGVAYNEQFF
J gene: TRBJ2-1; V gene: TRBV10-1; D gene: NA; clone size: NA; CDR3 DNA: TGCGCCAGCAGTGATCCCCCCGGGGGCAATGAGCAGTTCTTC; CDR3 protein: CASSDPPGGNEQFF
J gene: TRBJ2-7; V gene: TRBV28; D gene: TRBD2; clone size: NA; CDR3 DNA: TGTGCCAGCAGGAACCTAGCGGGGTCCGGCGAGCAGTACTTC; CDR3 protein: CASRNLAGSGEQYF
J gene: TRBJ1-2; V gene: TRBV25-1; D gene: NA; clone size: NA; CDR3 DNA: TGTGCCAGCAGTGAAAGGTCAGGGCTCTATGGCTACACCTTC; CDR3 protein: CASSERSGLYGYTF
J gene: TRBJ2-7; V gene: TRBV6-5; D gene: NA; clone size: NA; CDR3 DNA: TGTGCCAGCAGTTACTCGAATGGGGAGAGTTCTTGGGAGCAGTACTTC; CDR3 protein: CASSYSNGESSWEQYF
J gene: TRBJ2-3; V gene: TRBV7-6; D gene: TRBD2; clone size: NA; CDR3 DNA: TGTGCCAGCAGCCCAATTACTAGCGGGGGACGCACAGATACGCAGTATTTT; CDR3 protein: CASSPITSGGRTDTQYF
J gene: TRBJ2-7; V gene: TRBV27; D gene: TRBD2; clone size: few; CDR3 DNA: TGTGCCAGCAGTTTGAAGAGCGGGGGCCCCTACGAGCAGTACTTC; CDR3 protein: CASSLKSGGPYEQYF
J gene: TRBJ2-4; V gene: TRBV19; D gene: NA; clone size: NA; CDR3 DNA: TGTGCCAGTAGTATAAATCAAGCCGGGGACATTCAGTACTTC; CDR3 protein: CASSINQAGDIQYF
J gene: TRBJ2-1; V gene: TRBV5-1; D gene: NA; clone size: NA; CDR3 DNA: TGCGCCAGCAGCTTGGCCGCTAGTGGTTTCTACAATGAGCAGTTCTTC; CDR3 protein: CASSLAASGFYNEQFF
J gene: TRBJ1-2; V gene: TRBV18; D gene: TRBD1; clone size: few; CDR3 DNA: TGTGCCAGCTCACCTCGGACAGGGCAACTTGCCTATGGCTACACCTTC; CDR3 protein: CASSPRTGQLAYGYTF
J gene: TRBJ2-3; V gene: TRBV19; D gene: TRBD2; clone size: NA; CDR3 DNA: TGTGCCAGTACCCAACACGGGCTAGCGGGGGGGCCTCGCACAGATACGCAGTATTTT; CDR3 protein: CASTQHGLAGGPRTDTQYF
J gene: TRBJ1-5; V gene: TRBV5-5; D gene: NA; clone size: NA; CDR3 DNA: TGTGCCAGCAGCTTAAGTGTGGGGCAGGTCAATCAGCCCCAGCATTTT; CDR3 protein: CASSLSVGQVNQPQHF
J gene: TRBJ2-7; V gene: TRBV5-6; D gene: NA; clone size: NA; CDR3 DNA: TGTGCCAGCAGCTCGGCAGGGATCTACGAGCAGTACTTC; CDR3 protein: CASSSAGIYEQYF
J gene: TRBJ2-3; V gene: TRBV7-3; D gene: TRBD2; clone size: NA; CDR3 DNA: TGTGCCAGCAGCCTAGGACTAGCGGGATTAGCTAGCACAGATACGCAGTATTTT; CDR3 protein: CASSLGLAGLASTDTQYF
J gene: TRBJ1-2; V gene: TRBV5-1; D gene: NA; clone size: NA; CDR3 DNA: TGCGCCAGCAGCTTGGATAGCTTCCAGGGTAGAAATGGCTACACCTTC; CDR3 protein: CASSLDSFQGRNGYTF
J gene: TRBJ1-4; V gene: TRBV11-2; D gene: NA; clone size: few; CDR3 DNA: TGTGCCAGCAGCTTCGACAGCGCCCGGGTTTGGGAAAAACTGTTTTTT; CDR3 protein: CASSFDSARVWEKLFF
J gene: TRBJ2-4; V gene: TRBV6-6; D gene: NA; clone size: NA; CDR3 DNA: TGTGCCAGCAGACATAAGACCAGGACAGTCAAAAACATTCAGTACTTC; CDR3 protein: CASRHKTRTVKNIQYF
J gene: TRBJ1-6; V gene: TRBV4-3; D gene: NA; clone size: NA; CDR3 DNA: TGCGCCAGCAGCCAAGCCTCGTCACGTAGTTCACCCCTCCACTTT; CDR3 protein: CASSQASSRSSPLHF
J gene: TRBJ1-2; V gene: TRBV6-5; D gene: TRBD1; clone size: NA; CDR3 DNA: TGTGCCAGCAGCCCACAGGGGGCGGATGGCTACACCTTC; CDR3 protein: CASSPQGADGYTF
J gene: TRBJ1-6; V gene: TRBV19; D gene: NA; clone size: NA; CDR3 DNA: TGTGCCAGTAGTATTTCACAGGGACATAATTCACCCCTCCACTTT; CDR3 protein: CASSISQGHNSPLHF
J gene: TRBJ2-5; V gene: TRBV7-3; D gene: NA; clone size: NA; CDR3 DNA: TGTGCCAGCAGCCACCGGGAGACCCAGTACTTC; CDR3 protein: CASSHRETQYF
J gene: TRBJ2-7; V gene: TRBV5-1; D gene: TRBD2; clone size: once; CDR3 DNA: TGCGCCAGCAGCTTAACGGGGGGGCCTCAGTACTTC; CDR3 protein: CASSLTGGPQYF
J gene: TRBJ1-1; V gene: TRBV6-1; D gene: NA; clone size: NA; CDR3 DNA: TGTGCCAGCCCGGGGGGTTGGTCGAACACTGAAGCTTTCTTT; CDR3 protein: CASPGGWSNTEAFF
J gene: TRBJ2-5; V gene: TRBV7-6; D gene: NA; clone size: NA; CDR3 DNA: TGTGCCAGCAGCTTCACTGGAGGAGGGACCCAGTACTTC; CDR3 protein: CASSFTGGGTQYF
J gene: TRBJ1-1; V gene: TRBV7-9; D gene: NA; clone size: NA; CDR3 DNA: TGTGCCAGCAGTCCCAGTGGGGCACAGCCCCCCACTGAAGCTTTCTTT; CDR3 protein: CASSPSGAQPPTEAFF
J gene: TRBJ1-2; V gene: TRBV5-1; D gene: NA; clone size: NA; CDR3 DNA: TGCGCCAGCAGCCGCACTCAGGCTGAGAACTATGGCTACACCTTC; CDR3 protein: CASSRTQAENYGYTF
J gene: TRBJ1-1; V gene: TRBV18; D gene: NA; clone size: NA; CDR3 DNA: TGTGCCAGCTCACCAGGTATAAACCTGGAGGGTGAAGCTTTCTTT; CDR3 protein: CASSPGINLEGEAFF
J gene: TRBJ1-2; V gene: TRBV4-2; D gene: NA; clone size: NA; CDR3 DNA: TGTGCCAGCAGCCCCCTGTCGGGATCCTATAGCTACACCTTC; CDR3 protein: CASSPLSGSYSYTF